The sequence of this TCR beta chain was determined in a study of shared clonotypes between healthy human individuals. General observations from the study: Non-shared clonotypes showed lower generation probabilities than clonotypes common to all four donors.

Naive CD45RA+ and memory CD45RA-negative subsets were split from CD4+ cells. Turning to this clone: The antigen is unknown.

Assay: immunoSEQ multiplex PCR; the TCRdb copy retains only in-frame clones and omits some. The data contain 1,400,000 or so clones, 97% to 99% of them singletons. Germline V gene lookup returns CDR1 MNHNY and CDR2 SVGAGI (reference sequence). The CDR3 runs 14 residues. The trim removed 7 bases at V and 7 bases at J, leaving 6 bases unmatched. The receptor was derived from a young man in good health. The source material was naive CD4+ T cells sorted from blood. The subset was: CD45RA+ positively selected. The chain is built from TRBV6-6 and TRBJ2-1, with 11 positions matching TRBD2. The CDR3 DNA reads TGTGCCAGCACCGGGACTAGCGGAATTAATGAGCAGTTCTTC. It yields the protein CASTGTSGINEQFF.